The 13 T cell receptor beta chains presented below share a single source sample, sequenced in a study of T-cell memory formation after mild COVID-19. TCRdb re-derived calls from the 5' RACE reads in MiXCR, one entry per CDR3 protein. The sample carries about 410,000 distinct CDR3 sequences, 18% recorded once. The sequenced material came from PBMCs or a T cell subset sorted from them (not recorded which). Receptors originate from a young man who had mild COVID-19 (a few samples of this study predate the infection). Cell type and time point are not known.

The V and J genes are TRBV7-2 and TRBJ1-1; no definite D call. Between the trimmed V and J ends, which lost 5 bases and 10 bases, there was a span of 17 bases. Germline V gives CDR1 SGHTA, CDR2 FQGNSA. The CDR3 has 13 amino acids. The CDR3 DNA sequence: TGTGCCAGCAGCCCCCCGTCTGAATACTCAGCTTTCTTT. Amino acids: CASSPPSEYSAFF.

A few counts support this clonotype. This chain joins TRBV20-1 and TRBJ2-1; 8 nucleotides agree with TRBD2. The V and J ends lost 6 bases and 4 bases, in that order; junction bases with no gene match: 5. CDR3 length equals 13 residues. Germline CDR1 and CDR2: DFQATT and SNEGSKA (reference sequence). The CDR3 DNA is TGCAGTGCCGCCGGCGGGGGGTACAATGAGCAGTTCTTC. It translates to CSAAGGGYNEQFF.

This clonotype was picked up a small number of times. This chain connects TRBV7-9 to TRBJ2-5; 8 positions match TRBD1. Trimming removed 6 bases from V and 5 bases from J; junction bases left unmatched: 11. This CDR3 comprises 15 residues. Germline assignment: CDR1 SEHNR and CDR2 FQNEAQ (reference sequence). As DNA, the CDR3 is TGTGCCAGCAGTCGCGGACAGGGTATTGGGGAGACCCAGTACTTC. Its translation is CASSRGQGIGETQYF.

This clonotype was recorded a few times. The chain carries TRBV29-1 and TRBJ2-2; D is uncertain. The germline V gene has CDR1 SQVTM and CDR2 ANQGSEA. The CDR3 contains 15 residues. Trimming took 0 bases from V and 1 from J, leaving 9 bases between them. CDR3 DNA sequence: TGCAGCGTTGAAGATAGGGAATTGAACACCGGGGAGCTGTTTTTT. Encoded protein: CSVEDRELNTGELFF.

The table lists this clonotype with many counts. CDR3 coding DNA: TGTGCCAGCAGCCAAGAGAACGCGGACGGTGGCTACACCTTC. It yields the protein CASSQENADGGYTF. The chain carries TRBV4-2 and TRBJ1-2; D gene uncertain. Between the trimmed V and J ends, which lost 0 bases and 7 bases, there was a span of 12 bases. The CDR3 is 14 amino acids. CDR1 is LGHNA and CDR2 is YNFKEQ in the germline V gene.

This chain uses TRBV12-3 or TRBV12-4 with TRBJ1-1, with D possibly being TRBD1 (6 bases). Trimming removed 6 bases at V and 6 bases at J, with 17 bases between. The CDR3 contains 14 residues. The CDR3 here is CASRGAGEQPEAFF. The CDR3 DNA is TGTGCCAGCAGGGGGGCCGGGGAGCAACCTGAAGCTTTCTTT.

This chain joins TRBV4-2 and TRBJ2-7; D remains ambiguous. The CDR3 totals 13 residues. Trimming removed 0 bases from V and 1 base from J, with 4 bases in between. The germline CDR1 and CDR2 sequences are LGHNA and YNFKEQ. CDR3 in amino acids: CASSQDRSYEQYF. The CDR3 DNA reads as TGTGCCAGCAGCCAAGACAGGTCCTACGAGCAGTACTTC.

V is TRBV3-1 and J is TRBJ1-3, with D maybe TRBD1 (6 bases). The CDR3 has 14 residues. Germline CDR1 and CDR2: LGHDT and YNNKEL (reference sequence). With 4 bases removed from V and 4 bases from J, the gap between germline ends came to 11 bases. Here the CDR3 DNA reads TGTGCCAGCAGCCCCCGGGACACCGGAAACACCATATATTTT. Translation gives CASSPRDTGNTIYF.

V gene TRBV27 combines with J gene TRBJ2-7; 7 positions agree with TRBD2. Per the germline V gene, CDR1 is MNHEY and CDR2 is SMNVEV (reference sequence). The CDR3 consists of 16 residues. J gave up 3 bases and V 0 bases, and 8 bases lay outside the gene matches. The chain's CDR3 is CASSLSSGFSLYEQYF. The CDR3 region has the DNA TGTGCCAGCAGTTTATCTAGCGGGTTCTCCCTCTACGAGCAGTACTTC.

A few counts support this clonotype. The chain combines TRBV6-1 with TRBJ1-6, with D perhaps matching TRBD1 (6 bases). The length of the CDR3 is 13 residues. Germline V lookup: CDR1 MNHNS, CDR2 SASEGT. The V end was cut by 6 bases, the J end by 5 bases, with 8 bases between. CDR3 in DNA: TGTGCCAGCAGACAGGGCAATAATTCACCCCTCCACTTT. Its protein is CASRQGNNSPLHF.

Only a few counts were recorded for this clonotype. The rearrangement joins TRBV12-3 or TRBV12-4 to TRBJ2-1, with 13 bases identical to TRBD2. J lost 9 bases, V lost 3 bases, and 11 bases had no gene match. CDR3 length equals 17 residues. In DNA form, the CDR3 reads TGTGCCAGCAGTTTTACTCCGGGACTAGCGGGGATGAGTGAGCAGTTCTTC. Translated: CASSFTPGLAGMSEQFF.

This clonotype was seen more than once but under ten times. CDR3: CASSLSAGTIPYEQYF. CDR3 bases: TGCGCCAGCAGCTTATCGGCAGGGACGATACCCTACGAGCAGTACTTC. The rearrangement uses TRBV5-1 and TRBJ2-7; D tentatively fits TRBD1 or TRBD2 (5 bases each). The germline V and J ends were trimmed by 2 bases and 2 bases, with 17 bases remaining between them. The CDR3 runs to 16 residues. Germline CDR1 and CDR2: SGHRS and YFSETQ.

The rearrangement uses TRBV3-1 and TRBJ2-7; perhaps TRBD2 as D (6 bases). CDR1 and CDR2 from the germline V gene are LGHDT and YNNKEL (reference sequence). V lost 4 bases and J 3 bases, leaving 16 bases between the germline ends. CDR3 length: 15 amino acids. The CDR3 nucleotides read TGTGCCAGCAGCCGGTACGGGGGTCCAGGCTACGAGCAGTACTTC. Translating gives CASSRYGGPGYEQYF.